These 27 T cell receptor beta chains were sequenced from one sample in a study of beta chain features in type 1 diabetes. The investigators reverse transcribed all of the isolated RNA, so they sequenced expressed TCRB transcripts. Sequenced by immunoSEQ multiplex PCR; TCRdb stores in-frame clones only, minus some. The data contain about 160,000 clones, just over 9% of them singletons. Sequencing used central memory CD4+ T cells from blood. Receptors were obtained from a woman aged 18-29 years in good health.

The chain recombines TRBV2 with TRBJ2-1, with 8 nucleotides matching TRBD1. Looked up from germline, CDR1 is SNHLY and CDR2 is FYNNEI. After removal of 2 bases from V and 4 bases from J, the junction contained 4 bases not matched to a gene. The CDR3 loop spans 15 amino acids. The CDR3 DNA sequence: TGTGCCAGCAGTGAAAGTAGGACAGGGTACAATGAGCAGTTCTTC. Amino acids: CASSESRTGYNEQFF.

This clone was detected only a few times. The chain has TRBV9 and TRBJ2-1, with 7 bases identical to TRBD1. V shed 4 bases and J 6 bases; nucleotides not matched to a gene: 10. The CDR3 has 15 amino acids. From germline, CDR1 is SGDLS and CDR2 YYNGEE. CDR3 in amino acids: CASSRQGTSGNEQFF. As DNA, the CDR3 is TGTGCCAGCAGCCGACAGGGCACCTCGGGCAATGAGCAGTTCTTC.

In its sample, this clone was seen a few times. This chain connects TRBV30 to TRBJ2-2; D not certain. Germline CDR1 is GTSNPN and CDR2 is SVGIG (reference sequence). CDR3 size: 14 residues. V dropped 0 bases and J dropped 2 bases, with 7 bases sitting between them. Here the CDR3 reads CAWSVNSNTGELFF. The DNA of the CDR3 is TGTGCCTGGAGTGTGAACAGCAACACCGGGGAGCTGTTTTTT.

The genes are TRBV5-1 and TRBJ2-6, with a possible D match to TRBD2 (6 bases). The germline V gene has CDR1 SGHRS and CDR2 YFSETQ. The V end was cut by 2 bases, the J end by 4 bases, with 10 bases between. The CDR3 sequence is 15 residues long. This CDR3 is CASSFQGLGANVLTF. CDR3 bases: TGCGCCAGCAGCTTCCAGGGACTGGGGGCCAACGTCCTGACTTTC.

This clone has more than one count but fewer than ten. This chain uses TRBV5-1 with TRBJ1-5; a possible D gene is TRBD1 (6 bases). CDR1 is SGHRS, CDR2 YFSETQ, per germline. Trimming removed 0 bases at V and 8 bases at J, with 15 bases between. This CDR3 is built from 15 residues. CDR3 region: CASSLGSGAREPQHF. CDR3 bases: TGCGCCAGCAGCTTGGGGTCAGGGGCCAGAGAGCCCCAGCATTTT.

This clone was counted a few times. The genes are TRBV7-2 and TRBJ2-5; perhaps TRBD2 as D (5 bases). Trimming cost V 3 bases and J 0 bases, with 11 bases left between them. This CDR3 comprises 15 residues. Germline CDR1 SGHTA, CDR2 FQGNSA. In DNA form, the CDR3 reads TGTGCCAGCAGCTTGAGCGGCGGGTACCAAGAGACCCAGTACTTC. Translation gives CASSLSGGYQETQYF.

The chain employs TRBV2 and TRBJ2-4, with D maybe TRBD1 (5 bases). With 2 bases removed from V and 8 bases from J, the gap between germline ends came to 13 bases. Germline V lookup: CDR1 SNHLY, CDR2 FYNNEI. CDR3 size: 14 residues. CDR3 bases: TGTGCCAGCAGTGAAAGTCAGGGTGTAGACATTCAGTACTTC. Translating gives CASSESQGVDIQYF.

The V and J genes are TRBV4-1 and TRBJ2-2; 11 nucleotides match TRBD2. This CDR3 is built from 21 residues. In germline, CDR1 is MGHRA, CDR2 YSYEKL. V was clipped by 0 bases and J by 3 bases; unmatched bases: 15. This CDR3 reads CASSQDCTSGRNGKDTGELFF. The CDR3 DNA follows: TGCGCCAGCAGCCAAGACTGCACTAGCGGGAGAAATGGTAAGGACACCGGGGAGCTGTTTTTT.

This clone was seen more than once but under ten times. The chain uses TRBV5-4 and TRBJ2-3, with TRBD2 identical over 8 bases. The CDR3 is 15 residues long. The V segment lost 4 bases and the J segment 8 bases; nucleotides outside the gene matches: 12. In germline, CDR1 is SGHNT, CDR2 YYREEE (reference sequence). CDR3 residues: CASSPGGLEQGTQYF. The CDR3 region has the DNA TGTGCCAGCAGCCCGGGGGGACTAGAACAGGGTACGCAGTATTTT.

This clone has a handful of counts. J is TRBJ2-5 and V is TRBV7-9, with 7 positions matching TRBD1. J lost 4 bases, V lost 1 base, and 3 bases had no gene match. Germline CDR1 and CDR2: SEHNR and FQNEAQ (reference sequence). The CDR3 covers 14 residues. The CDR3 protein is CASSLVSGGETQYF. As DNA, the CDR3 is TGTGCCAGCAGCTTAGTATCAGGGGGAGAGACCCAGTACTTC.

This clone has a handful of counts. This sequence joins TRBV5-1 and TRBJ1-1; D gene unclear. CDR3 length: 13 amino acids. Looked up from germline, CDR1 is SGHRS and CDR2 is YFSETQ. V was pared by 4 bases and J by 4 bases, with 11 bases between. The CDR3 region is CASSEGWGTEAFF. The CDR3 DNA follows: TGCGCCAGCAGCGAGGGCTGGGGCACTGAAGCTTTCTTT.

The chain uses TRBV4-3 and TRBJ1-2, with 7 bases matching TRBD1. This CDR3 is 17 amino acids long. Per germline, CDR1 LGHNA and CDR2 YSLEER. Trimming at V came to 0 bases and at J to 2 bases, leaving 9 bases not matched to a gene. CDR3 DNA sequence: TGCGCCAGCAGCCAAGAGCCTGGGACAGCCGAAAACTATGGCTACACCTTC. This gives the protein CASSQEPGTAENYGYTF.

This clone was picked up a small number of times. This chain joins TRBV18 and TRBJ1-1, with D hard to call. The CDR3 contains 14 residues. V was pared by 4 bases and J by 1 base, with 10 bases between. Looked up from germline, CDR1 is KGHSH and CDR2 is LQKENI. This chain's CDR3 is CASSLEDSNTEAFF. Written as DNA, the CDR3 is TGTGCCAGCTCACTCGAGGATTCGAACACTGAAGCTTTCTTT.

This clone was found a few times. The junction departs from the called germline gene at one end, perhaps through a read error. J is TRBJ1-6 and V is TRBV11-2, with 8 bases matching TRBD1. Germline values: CDR1 SGHAT, CDR2 FQNNGV. The CDR3 contains 15 residues. The CDR3 here is CASSQEPDRDSPLHF. CDR3 DNA: TGCGCCAGCAGCCAAGAGCCGGACAGGGACTCACCCCTCCACTTT.

This clone came up a few times. The gene calls are TRBV30 and TRBJ2-1; 11 bases agree with TRBD2. The trim removed 8 bases at V and 5 bases at J, leaving 14 bases unmatched. The CDR3 is 16 residues long. CDR1 and CDR2 (germline): GTSNPN, SVGIG (reference sequence). The CDR3 reads CAQEASGRSGNNEQFF. The CDR3 bases are TGTGCCCAAGAGGCTAGCGGGAGGTCTGGAAACAATGAGCAGTTCTTC.

This clone was detected only a few times. This chain connects TRBV5-4 to TRBJ2-7; 15 positions match TRBD2. Germline assignment: CDR1 SGHNT and CDR2 YYREEE (reference sequence). J lost 5 bases, V lost 6 bases, and 9 bases had no gene match. The CDR3 extends over 16 amino acids. The CDR3 spells CASNPGLAGGTDEQYF. The CDR3 DNA follows: TGTGCCAGCAACCCCGGACTAGCGGGAGGGACCGACGAGCAGTACTTC. The full variable domain, its missing parts supplied by reference TRBV5-4 and TRBJ2-7, is ETGVTQSPTHLIKTRGQQVTLRCSSQSGHNTVSWYQQALGQGPQFIFQYYREEENGRGNFPPRFSGLQFPNYSSELNVNALELDDSALYLCASNPGLAGGTDEQYFGPGTRLTVT.

There are many counts of this clone. This sequence joins TRBV29-1 and TRBJ2-1, with 12 bases matching TRBD2. Germline CDR1 reads SQVTM; CDR2 reads ANQGSEA. The V segment lost 3 bases and the J segment 7 bases; nucleotides outside the gene matches: 7. CDR3 length: 15 residues. CDR3 in DNA: TGCAGCGTTGATTCTAGCGGGGGGGCCGGGAATGAGCAGTTCTTC. Translation: CSVDSSGGAGNEQFF.

Note on this clone: The identical CDR3 is also encoded by other nucleotide sequences in the sample. V gene TRBV30 combines with J gene TRBJ2-3, with D unresolved. The V gene's germline CDR1 is GTSNPN and CDR2 SVGIG (reference sequence). Trimming left V 1 base short and J 4 bases short, with 9 bases between. The CDR3 is made up of 13 amino acids. The CDR3 reads CAWSGQGPDTQYF. The CDR3 DNA reads TGTGCCTGGAGTGGACAAGGTCCAGATACGCAGTATTTT.

The chain uses TRBV19 and TRBJ2-7; 10 bases are a match to TRBD2. The CDR3 consists of 14 residues. V lost 7 bases and J lost 6; bases outside the gene matches: 9. Germline loops: CDR1 LNHDA, CDR2 SQIVND (reference sequence). CDR3 DNA: TGTGCCAGTAACCCCACCGGGACTAGCGTCGAGCAGTACTTC. Amino acids: CASNPTGTSVEQYF.

This clone was detected only a few times. The V gene is TRBV29-1, the J gene TRBJ2-1; no clear D gene. V lost 5 bases and J 6 bases, leaving 8 bases between the germline ends. The germline CDR1 and CDR2 sequences are SQVTM and ANQGSEA. The CDR3 spans 11 residues. The DNA for the CDR3 is TGCAGCGTTCGGTTGAGCAATGAGCAGTTCTTC. As protein: CSVRLSNEQFF.

Only a few counts were recorded for this clone. The chain joins TRBV7-2 to TRBJ1-3; 7 bases agree with TRBD1. This CDR3 is 15 amino acids long. The germline V gene has CDR1 SGHTA and CDR2 FQGNSA. J gave up 1 base and V 4 bases, and 4 bases lay outside the gene matches. This CDR3 is CASSWDSSSGNTIYF. The CDR3, as DNA: TGTGCCAGCAGCTGGGACAGCAGTTCTGGAAACACCATATATTTT. The entire variable domain, with the rest obtained from reference TRBV7-2 and TRBJ1-3, is as follows: GAGVSQSPSNKVTEKGKDVELRCDPISGHTALYWYRQSLGQGLEFLIYFQGNSAPDKSGLPSDRFSAERTGGSVSTLTIQRTQQEDSAVYLCASSWDSSSGNTIYFGEGSWLTVV.

This clone was detected a few times. V is TRBV30 and J is TRBJ1-2; TRBD1 matches 7 bases. The germline CDR1 and CDR2 sequences are GTSNPN and SVGIG (reference sequence). The CDR3 runs 14 residues. The V segment lost 3 bases and the J segment 8 bases; nucleotides outside the gene matches: 12. In nucleotides, the CDR3 is TGTGCCTGGAGAAAATTGGAGGGGGCTCGGGGCTACACCTTC. It yields the protein CAWRKLEGARGYTF.

In its sample, this clone was seen a few times. The chain joins TRBV19 to TRBJ1-1; 10 positions agree with TRBD1. Germline trimming cut 5 bases from V and 0 bases from J; bases unmatched to any gene: 6. The CDR3 length is 16 residues. CDR1 is LNHDA, CDR2 SQIVND, per germline (reference sequence). The CDR3 is CASSATGQGLNTEAFF. DNA for the CDR3: TGTGCCAGTAGTGCGACGGGACAGGGGCTGAACACTGAAGCTTTCTTT.

The chain links TRBV5-1 to TRBJ1-6, with D uncertain. CDR1 SGHRS and CDR2 YFSETQ come from the germline V gene. V shed 4 bases and J shed 10 bases, with 15 bases lying between them. CDR3 size: 14 residues. CDR3 sequence reads: CASSLDVRGSPLHF. DNA for the CDR3: TGCGCCAGCAGCCTGGACGTTAGAGGATCACCCCTCCACTTT.

At least ten counts were recorded for this clone. The chain carries TRBV2 and TRBJ2-7; TRBD1 matches 7 bases. The CDR3 loop spans 13 amino acids. The germline V gene encodes CDR1 SNHLY and CDR2 FYNNEI. The J segment lost 6 bases and the V segment lost 7 bases, leaving 9 bases of the junction unmatched. In nucleotides, the CDR3 is TGTGCCAGCACCCCCTTTCCAGGGGGCGAGCAGTACTTC. Translated: CASTPFPGGEQYF.

This clone came up a few times. The chain uses TRBV15 and TRBJ2-3, with 8 bases that match TRBD2. The CDR3 is 16 amino acids. Germline V lookup: CDR1 LNHNV, CDR2 YYDKDF (reference sequence). The ends lost 6 bases at V and 3 bases at J; junction bases unmatched: 11. The CDR3 region is CATRGLRAGETDTQYF. The CDR3 nucleotides are TGTGCCACCAGGGGCCTAAGAGCGGGAGAAACAGATACGCAGTATTTT.

A few counts support this clone. The V call is TRBV30, the J call TRBJ1-1; D is uncertain. This CDR3 region has 12 residues. V was trimmed by 4 bases and J by 4 bases, leaving 10 bases between them. The V gene's germline CDR1 is GTSNPN and CDR2 SVGIG (reference sequence). The CDR3 DNA sequence: TGTGCCTGGACCACCGGCGGCACTGAAGCTTTCTTT. Translating it yields CAWTTGGTEAFF.